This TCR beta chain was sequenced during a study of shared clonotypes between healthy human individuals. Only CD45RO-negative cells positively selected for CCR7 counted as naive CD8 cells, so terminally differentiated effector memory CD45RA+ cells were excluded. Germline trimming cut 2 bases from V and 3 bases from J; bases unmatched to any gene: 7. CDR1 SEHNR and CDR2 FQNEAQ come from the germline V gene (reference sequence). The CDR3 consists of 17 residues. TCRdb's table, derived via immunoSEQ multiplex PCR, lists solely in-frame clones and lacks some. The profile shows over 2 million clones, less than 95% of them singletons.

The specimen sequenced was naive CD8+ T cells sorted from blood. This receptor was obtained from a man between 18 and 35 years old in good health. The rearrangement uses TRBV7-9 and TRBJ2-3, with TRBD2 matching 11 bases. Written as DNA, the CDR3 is TGTGCCAGCAGCTTATACGGTAGCGGGGGGGCAACAGATACGCAGTATTTT. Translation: CASSLYGSGGATDTQYF.